These 10 T cell receptor beta chains came from one sample sequenced in a study of TIL therapy for anti-PD-1-resistant metastatic lung cancer. The immunoSEQ assay was v3. Generated by immunoSEQ multiplex PCR, the TCRdb table keeps only in-frame clones and is missing some. The profile shows more than 45,000 clones, 80% to 90% of them singletons. Regarding time point: pre-treatment sample, taken before nivolumab and TIL therapy. The source material was blood, sampled at baseline. The source of these receptors is a person between 30 and 79 years old with non-small cell lung cancer.

This chain joins TRBV7-9 and TRBJ1-1, with 7 bases lining up with TRBD1. The CDR3 covers 19 residues. Germline CDR1 and CDR2: SEHNR and FQNEAQ (reference sequence). Trimming took 2 bases from V and 0 from J; bases not matched to a gene: 15. The CDR3 nucleotides are TGTGCCAGCAGCTTACCCGCTGGACAGGCGCTATTCATGAACACTGAAGCTTTCTTT. It encodes CASSLPAGQALFMNTEAFF.

The rearrangement links TRBV5-1 to TRBJ1-2; D is perhaps TRBD1 (6 bases). Trimming stripped 4 bases from V and 4 bases from J, with 20 bases between. Germline assignment: CDR1 SGHRS and CDR2 YFSETQ. The CDR3 extends over 16 amino acids. CDR3 in DNA: TGCGCCAGCAGCCCAGGGGCTCCCGCGCGGGGCTATGGCTACACCTTC. Amino acids: CASSPGAPARGYGYTF.

V and J are TRBV28 and TRBJ2-7, with D unresolved. CDR1 and CDR2 (germline): MDHEN, SYDVKM. The CDR3 consists of 13 residues. Trimming stripped 2 bases from V and 3 bases from J, with 8 bases between. In nucleotides, the CDR3 is TGTGCCAGCAGTTTAAGTGGGAACTACGAGCAGTACTTC. Amino acids: CASSLSGNYEQYF.

The rearrangement links TRBV27 to TRBJ2-2, with 14 bases fitting TRBD2. The trim removed 2 bases at V and 6 bases at J, leaving 2 bases unmatched. The CDR3 covers 16 residues. Germline V lookup: CDR1 MNHEY, CDR2 SMNVEV (reference sequence). CDR3 sequence: CASSLKGLAGAGELFF. The CDR3 DNA reads TGTGCCAGCAGTTTAAAGGGACTAGCGGGGGCCGGGGAGCTGTTTTTT.

J is TRBJ1-3 and V is TRBV11-3; D remains unclear. CDR1 SGHNT and CDR2 YENEEA come from the germline V gene. V lost 0 bases and J lost 0, with 0 bases in between. CDR3 length: 13 amino acids. This chain's CDR3 is CASSLDSGNTIYF. CDR3 DNA: TGTGCCAGCAGCTTAGACTCTGGAAACACCATATATTTT.

The chain carries TRBV19 and TRBJ1-5; D gene ambiguous. This CDR3 spans 15 amino acids. Per germline, CDR1 LNHDA and CDR2 SQIVND (reference sequence). V lost 6 bases to trimming and J lost 7 bases, with 19 bases between them. The CDR3 sequence: CASSPLSGLGQPQHF. The CDR3 bases are TGTGCCAGTAGCCCCCTTAGTGGGTTAGGGCAGCCCCAGCATTTT.

The J gene is TRBJ1-1, the V gene TRBV5-4; D uncertain. The CDR3 runs 14 residues. CDR1 is SGHNT, CDR2 YYREEE, per germline (reference sequence). V lost 3 bases and J lost 1, with 10 bases in between. CDR3 in DNA: TGTGCCAGCAGCTCCGGACTGCCGAACACTGAAGCTTTCTTT. It specifies CASSSGLPNTEAFF. Looking up the rest from reference TRBV5-4 and TRBJ1-1 gives the full variable domain: ETGVTQSPTHLIKTRGQQVTLRCSSQSGHNTVSWYQQALGQGPQFIFQYYREEENGRGNFPPRFSGLQFPNYSSELNVNALELDDSALYLCASSSGLPNTEAFFGQGTRLTVV.

The CDR3 DNA sequence: TGTGCCAGCAGTTTCCTCGGGACAGACTATGGCTACACCTTC. Its translation: CASSFLGTDYGYTF. J is TRBJ1-2 and V is TRBV27, with TRBD1 matching over 7 bases. The V gene's germline CDR1 is MNHEY and CDR2 SMNVEV (reference sequence). The CDR3 loop spans 14 amino acids. V shed 3 bases and J 3 bases; nucleotides not matched to a gene: 4.

The rearrangement joins TRBV25-1 to TRBJ2-5; a weak D match, TRBD2 (6 bases). Germline V lookup: CDR1 MGHDK, CDR2 SYGVNS. This CDR3 has 17 residues. The germline V and J ends were trimmed by 0 bases and 1 base, with 15 bases remaining between them. The CDR3 region is CASSEYVGSGGQETQYF. The CDR3 bases are TGTGCCAGCAGTGAATATGTCGGTAGCGGTGGCCAAGAGACCCAGTACTTC.

This clone came up a few times. The V gene is TRBV7-9, the J gene TRBJ2-7; the D gene could be TRBD1 or TRBD2 (5 bases each). Looked up from germline, CDR1 is SEHNR and CDR2 is FQNEAQ (reference sequence). The CDR3 is 14 amino acids. Trimming removed 3 bases at V and 2 bases at J, with 11 bases between. The DNA for the CDR3 is TGTGCCAGCAGCTTGGGGACCGTCACCTACGAGCAGTACTTC. This gives the protein CASSLGTVTYEQYF.